The clone carrying this T cell receptor beta chain was detected once. The sample is drawn from a study of control samples from healthy donors and cancer patients. The protocol was immunoSEQ multiplex PCR, while the TCRdb copy is restricted to in-frame clones and leaves out a portion. The data hold about 130,000 clones, with around 90% observed a single time. Sample: blood. This clonotype was obtained from a man aged 18 to 29 in good health.

DNA for the CDR3: TGTGCCAGCAGTTTCCTAGACAGCAATGAGCAGTTCTTC. Encoded protein: CASSFLDSNEQFF. The chain couples TRBV27 to TRBJ2-1; a weak D match, TRBD1 (5 bases). Germline values: CDR1 MNHEY, CDR2 SMNVEV (reference sequence). The CDR3 covers 13 residues. V lost 3 bases and J lost 6, with 9 bases in between.